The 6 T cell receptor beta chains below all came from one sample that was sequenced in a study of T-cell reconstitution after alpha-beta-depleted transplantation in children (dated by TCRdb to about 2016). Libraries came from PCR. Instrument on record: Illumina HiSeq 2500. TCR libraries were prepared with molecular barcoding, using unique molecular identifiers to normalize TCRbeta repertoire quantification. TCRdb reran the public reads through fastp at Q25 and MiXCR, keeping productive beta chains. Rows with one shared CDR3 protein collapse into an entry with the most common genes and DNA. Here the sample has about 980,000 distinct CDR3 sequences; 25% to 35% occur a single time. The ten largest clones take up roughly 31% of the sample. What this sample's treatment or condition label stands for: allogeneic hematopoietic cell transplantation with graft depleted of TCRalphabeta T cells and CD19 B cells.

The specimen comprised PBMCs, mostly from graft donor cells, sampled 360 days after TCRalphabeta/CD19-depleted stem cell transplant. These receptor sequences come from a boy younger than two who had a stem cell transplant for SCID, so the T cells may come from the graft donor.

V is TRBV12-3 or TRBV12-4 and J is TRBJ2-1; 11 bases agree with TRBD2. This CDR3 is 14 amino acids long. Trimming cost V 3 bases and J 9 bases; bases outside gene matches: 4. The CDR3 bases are TGTGCCAGCAGTTTTAGCGGGGGGGCGCTTGAGCAGTTCTTC. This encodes CASSFSGGALEQFF.

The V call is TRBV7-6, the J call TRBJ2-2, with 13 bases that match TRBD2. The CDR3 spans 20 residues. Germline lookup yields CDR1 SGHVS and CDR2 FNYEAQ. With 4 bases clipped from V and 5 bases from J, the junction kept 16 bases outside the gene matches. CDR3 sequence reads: CASSSPGVRLAGGRTGELFF. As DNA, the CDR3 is TGTGCCAGCAGCTCCCCAGGGGTTCGACTAGCGGGAGGACGGACCGGGGAGCTGTTTTTT.

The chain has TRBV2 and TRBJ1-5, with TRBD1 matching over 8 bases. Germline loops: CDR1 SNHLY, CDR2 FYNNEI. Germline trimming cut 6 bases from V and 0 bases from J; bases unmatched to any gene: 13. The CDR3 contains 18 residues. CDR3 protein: CASSPRTGQSYSNQPQHF. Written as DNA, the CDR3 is TGTGCCAGCAGCCCACGGACAGGGCAATCTTATAGCAATCAGCCCCAGCATTTT.

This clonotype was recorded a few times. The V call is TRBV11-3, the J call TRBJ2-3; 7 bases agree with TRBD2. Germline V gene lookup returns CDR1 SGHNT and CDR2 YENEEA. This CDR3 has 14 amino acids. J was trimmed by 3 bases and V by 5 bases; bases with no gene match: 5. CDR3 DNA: TGTGCCAGCAGCACCCGGACTAGAACAGATACGCAGTATTTT. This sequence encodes CASSTRTRTDTQYF. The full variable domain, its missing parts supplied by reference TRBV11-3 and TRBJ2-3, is EAGVVQSPRYKIIEKKQPVAFWCNPISGHNTLYWYLQNLGQGPELLIRYENEEAVDDSQLPKDRFSAERLKGVDSTLKIQPAELGDSAVYLCASSTRTRTDTQYFGPGTRLTVL.

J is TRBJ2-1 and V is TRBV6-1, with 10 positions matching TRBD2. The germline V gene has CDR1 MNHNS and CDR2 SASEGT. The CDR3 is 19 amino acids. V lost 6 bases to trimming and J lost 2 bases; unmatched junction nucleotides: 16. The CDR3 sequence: CASSRAGTSVGLTYNEQFF. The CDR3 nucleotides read TGTGCCAGCAGCCGGGCGGGGACTAGCGTCGGATTAACCTACAATGAGCAGTTCTTC.

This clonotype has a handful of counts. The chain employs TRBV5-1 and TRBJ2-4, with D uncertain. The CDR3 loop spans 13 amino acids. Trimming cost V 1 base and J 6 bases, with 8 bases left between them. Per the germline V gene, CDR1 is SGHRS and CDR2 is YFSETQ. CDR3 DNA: TGCGCCAGCAGCTTGCCACTGGTAAACATTCAGTACTTC. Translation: CASSLPLVNIQYF. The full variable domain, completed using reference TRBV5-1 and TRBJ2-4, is KAGVTQTPRYLIKTRGQQVTLSCSPISGHRSVSWYQQTPGQGLQFLFEYFSETQRNKGNFPGRFSGRQFSNSRSEMNVSTLELGDSALYLCASSLPLVNIQYFGAGTRLSVL.